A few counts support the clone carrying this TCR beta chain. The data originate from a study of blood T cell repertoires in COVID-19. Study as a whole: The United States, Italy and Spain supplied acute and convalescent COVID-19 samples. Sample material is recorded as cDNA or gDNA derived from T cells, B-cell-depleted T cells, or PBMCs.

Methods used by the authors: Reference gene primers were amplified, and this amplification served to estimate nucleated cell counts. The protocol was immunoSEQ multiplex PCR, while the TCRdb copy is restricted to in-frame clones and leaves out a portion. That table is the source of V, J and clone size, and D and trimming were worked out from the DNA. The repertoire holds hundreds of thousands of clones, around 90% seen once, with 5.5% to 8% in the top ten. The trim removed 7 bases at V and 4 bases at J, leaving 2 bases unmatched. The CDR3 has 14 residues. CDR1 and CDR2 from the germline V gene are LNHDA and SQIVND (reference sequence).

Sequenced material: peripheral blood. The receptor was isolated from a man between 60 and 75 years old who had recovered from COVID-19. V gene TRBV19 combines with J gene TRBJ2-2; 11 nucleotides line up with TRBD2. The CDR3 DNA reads TGTGCCAGTATTAGCGGGGGGGGCACCGGGGAGCTGTTTTTT. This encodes CASISGGGTGELFF.